This T cell receptor (beta chain) originates from a study of T cells in localized non-small cell lung cancer (TCRdb year 2020). Background on the whole study: The study analyzed T cell repertoires of approximately 240 early-stage NSCLC patients, comparing tumors and uninvolved tumor-adjacent lungs. A mean age of about 66 years was recorded for the NSCLC patients, of whom more than 120 were male and around 100 were female. The cohort comprised under 250 treatment-naïve NSCLC patients with resected, localized lung tumors. The investigation overall reported the following: Because multi-region sequencing of the tumors was not done, intratumor heterogeneity could not be ruled out. Of the top 100 tumor clones, a median of roughly 53 were detected in paired uninvolved adjacent lung; around 30 were also among that lung's top 100. Uninvolved tumor-adjacent lung showed the highest T cell clonality, higher than tumor, which suggests more focused antigenic responses in the uninvolved tumor-adjacent lung. Because the study design was exploratory, TCR variables were selected using unadjusted p-values without false-discovery rate correction. Higher blood T cell density associated with longer overall survival, while higher adjacent-lung clonality associated with shorter survival.

This clone was recorded once. Its specific antigen is unknown. No base-level quality is on record; no much larger clone is a single base apart. The immunoSEQ Assay was used to sequence TCR beta CDR3 regions from DNA. Turning to the authors' computational methods: T cell density was computed as TCR beta template counts normalized to usable DNA estimated by amplifying housekeeping genes. Richness was estimated with the preseqR package, extrapolating to 400,000 templates for PBMC samples and 120,000 templates for tissue samples. Clonality was taken to be one minus Pielou's evenness. Tissue-enriched TCRs were identified through differential abundance testing performed on productive amino-acid clonotypes, with a minimum total count of 5 and an alpha of 0.1. The Jaccard Index and the Morisita Overlap Index were used to measure how much the repertoires overlapped between compartments. TCR beta CDR3s were clustered by GLIPH together with public tetramer-defined viral CDR3s, and at least three viral sequences plus V-gene enrichment were required for viral motifs. TCRdb provides this immuneACCESS table in a form limited to in-frame rearrangements. Some clones are lacking; in checked studies, under half of them reflect an unresolved V gene, and why the rest are absent is not known. The V and J calls and clone size come from that table; D and trimming were worked out from the DNA. Present in this sample are more than 45,000 clones, roughly 80% of which were seen just once. The top ten hold 17% of the sample.

At diagnosis, peripheral blood, uninvolved tumor-adjacent lung and tumor were collected and were preserved as a mix of fresh-frozen and FFPE material. For TCR repertoire profiling, the blood samples were analyzed as peripheral blood mononuclear cells. This sequence originates from a man between 40 and 70 years old with stage I squamous cell lung carcinoma. Here the sequenced sample was peripheral blood, taken before any cancer treatment.

At the DNA level, the sequence is TGTGCCAGCAGAACCATCACAGGGTCCGGGGAGCTGTTTTTT. It encodes CASRTITGSGELFF. This chain is built from TRBV2 and TRBJ2-2; the D gene is perhaps TRBD1, on 6 matching bases. Measured from the cysteine to the phenylalanine, the CDR3 is 14 residues long. This entry keeps only the CDR3 DNA: 42 bases, framed from base 1. Trimming at the junction amounts to 6 bases on V and 6 bases on J, and the germline ends lie 14 bases apart. The germline V gene provides CDR1 SNHLY and CDR2 FYNNEI.